Presented here are 4 T cell receptor beta chains from one specimen sequenced in a study of blood T cell repertoires in COVID-19. Assay: immunoSEQ multiplex PCR; the TCRdb copy retains only in-frame clones and omits some. The sample has around 140,000 clones; approximately 85% are singletons. The sample was PBMCs or T cells enriched from blood (not recorded which). The origin of the receptors is a woman between 50 and 59 years old with acute COVID-19.

The chain recombines TRBV15 with TRBJ2-1, with 8 bases that match TRBD2. This CDR3 region has 14 residues. The V segment lost 4 bases and the J segment 8 bases; nucleotides outside the gene matches: 7. The germline gives CDR1 LNHNV, CDR2 YYDKDF (reference sequence). CDR3 in amino acids: CATSKGLESDEQFF. CDR3 nucleotides: TGTGCCACCAGCAAGGGACTAGAATCGGATGAGCAGTTCTTC. Based on the CDR3 plus reference TRBV15 and TRBJ2-1, the full variable domain is DAMVIQNPRYQVTQFGKPVTLSCSQTLNHNVMYWYQQKSSQAPKLLFHYYDKDFNNEADTPDNFQSRRPNTSFCFLDIRSPGLGDTAMYLCATSKGLESDEQFFGPGTRLTVL.

This sequence joins TRBV18 and TRBJ2-7; the D gene is possibly TRBD1 (6 bases). Germline V gene data show CDR1 as KGHSH and CDR2 as LQKENI. The CDR3 is 14 amino acids. The V and J ends lost 2 bases and 3 bases respectively, with 11 bases between them. For the CDR3, the DNA is TGTGCCAGCTCACCAGGACAGATGAACTACGAGCAGTACTTC. Its translation: CASSPGQMNYEQYF.

A remark on this clone: Other DNA sequences in the same sample also yield this CDR3. The rearrangement joins TRBV3-1 (or the pseudogene TRBV3-2) to TRBJ2-1; D is perhaps TRBD2 (5 bases). This CDR3 contains 15 residues. V gave up 0 bases and J gave up 5 bases, with 11 bases separating them. Germline CDR1 reads LGHDT; CDR2 reads YNNKEL (reference sequence). In nucleotides, the CDR3 is TGTGCCAGCAGCCAAGATTTGGCGGGTCACAATGAGCAGTTCTTC. Its protein product is CASSQDLAGHNEQFF.

The rearrangement joins TRBV5-5 to TRBJ1-6, with TRBD1 matching over 11 bases. J was trimmed by 9 bases and V by 0 bases; bases with no gene match: 2. CDR1 and CDR2 from the germline V gene are SGHKS and YYEKEE (reference sequence). This CDR3 has 15 residues. The CDR3 protein is CASSLGTGGVSPLHF. CDR3 DNA sequence: TGTGCCAGCAGCTTGGGGACAGGGGGCGTTTCACCCCTCCACTTT.